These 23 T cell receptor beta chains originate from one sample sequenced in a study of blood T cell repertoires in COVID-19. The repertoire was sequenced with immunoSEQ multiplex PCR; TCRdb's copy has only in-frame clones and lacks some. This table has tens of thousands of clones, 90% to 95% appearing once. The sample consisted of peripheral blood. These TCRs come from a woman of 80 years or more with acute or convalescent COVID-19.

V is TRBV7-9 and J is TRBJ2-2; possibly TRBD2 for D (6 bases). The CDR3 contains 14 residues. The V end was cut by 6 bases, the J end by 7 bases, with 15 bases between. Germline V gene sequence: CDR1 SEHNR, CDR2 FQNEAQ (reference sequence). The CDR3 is CASRFGGEVGELFF. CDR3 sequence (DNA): TGTGCCAGCAGGTTTGGAGGGGAAGTCGGGGAGCTGTTTTTT.

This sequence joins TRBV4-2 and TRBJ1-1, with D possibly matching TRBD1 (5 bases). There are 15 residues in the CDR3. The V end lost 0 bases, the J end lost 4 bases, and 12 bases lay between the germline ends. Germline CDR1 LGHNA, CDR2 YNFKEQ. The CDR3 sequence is CASSQDPQGGTEAFF. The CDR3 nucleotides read TGTGCCAGCAGCCAAGACCCCCAGGGAGGCACTGAAGCTTTCTTT.

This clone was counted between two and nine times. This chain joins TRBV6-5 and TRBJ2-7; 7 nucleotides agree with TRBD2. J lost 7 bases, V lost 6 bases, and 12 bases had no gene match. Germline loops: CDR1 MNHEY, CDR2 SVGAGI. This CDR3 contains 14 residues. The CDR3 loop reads CASSPSGGLREQYF. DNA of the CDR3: TGTGCCAGCAGCCCCTCGGGAGGTCTTAGAGAGCAGTACTTC.

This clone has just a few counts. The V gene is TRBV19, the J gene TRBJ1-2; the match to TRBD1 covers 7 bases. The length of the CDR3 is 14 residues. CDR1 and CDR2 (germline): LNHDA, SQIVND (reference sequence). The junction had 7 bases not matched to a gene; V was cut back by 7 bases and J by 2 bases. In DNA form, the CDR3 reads TGTGCCAGTAATCTAAGGGGGCAGAACTATGGCTACACCTTC. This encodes CASNLRGQNYGYTF. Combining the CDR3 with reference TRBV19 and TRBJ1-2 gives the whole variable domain DGGITQSPKYLFRKEGQNVTLSCEQNLNHDAMYWYRQDPGQGLRLIYYSQIVNDFQKGDIAEGYSVSREKKESFPLTVTSAQKNPTAFYLCASNLRGQNYGYTFGSGTRLTVV.

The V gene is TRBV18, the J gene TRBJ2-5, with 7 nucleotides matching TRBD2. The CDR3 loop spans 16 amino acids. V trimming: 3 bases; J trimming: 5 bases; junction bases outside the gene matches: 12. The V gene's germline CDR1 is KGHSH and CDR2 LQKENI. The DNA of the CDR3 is TGTGCCAGCTCACCCCTAATGGCGGGAGTGAGCGAGACCCAGTACTTC. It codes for CASSPLMAGVSETQYF.

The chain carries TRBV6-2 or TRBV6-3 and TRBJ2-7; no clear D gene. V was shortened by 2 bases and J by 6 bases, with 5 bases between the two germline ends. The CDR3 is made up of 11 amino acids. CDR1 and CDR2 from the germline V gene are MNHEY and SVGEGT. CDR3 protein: CASSYAVEQYF. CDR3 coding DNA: TGTGCCAGCAGTTACGCGGTCGAGCAGTACTTC.

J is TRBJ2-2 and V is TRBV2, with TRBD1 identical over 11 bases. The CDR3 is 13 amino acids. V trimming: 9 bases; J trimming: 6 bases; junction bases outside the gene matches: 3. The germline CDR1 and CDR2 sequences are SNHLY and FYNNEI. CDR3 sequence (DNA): TGTGCCAGTTCGGGACAGGGGGCCGGGGAGCTGTTTTTT. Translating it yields CASSGQGAGELFF.

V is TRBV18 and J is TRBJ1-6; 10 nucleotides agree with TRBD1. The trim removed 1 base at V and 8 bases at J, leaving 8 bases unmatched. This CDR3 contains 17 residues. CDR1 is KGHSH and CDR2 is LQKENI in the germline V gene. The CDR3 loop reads CASSPQDSGTGDSPLHF. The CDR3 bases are TGTGCCAGCTCACCACAAGATTCCGGGACAGGGGATTCACCCCTCCACTTT.

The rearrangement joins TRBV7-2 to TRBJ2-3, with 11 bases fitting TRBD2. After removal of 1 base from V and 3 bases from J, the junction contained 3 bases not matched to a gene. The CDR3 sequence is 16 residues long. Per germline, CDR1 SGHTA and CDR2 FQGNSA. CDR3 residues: CASSLDIAGGTDTQYF. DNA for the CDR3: TGTGCCAGCAGCTTAGACATAGCGGGAGGGACAGATACGCAGTATTTT.

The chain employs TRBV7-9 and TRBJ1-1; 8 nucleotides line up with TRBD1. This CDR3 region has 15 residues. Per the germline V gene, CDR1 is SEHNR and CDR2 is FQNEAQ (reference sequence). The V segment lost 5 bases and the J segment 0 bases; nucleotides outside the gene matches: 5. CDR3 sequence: CASSPTGALNTEAFF. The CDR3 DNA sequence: TGTGCCAGCAGCCCGACAGGGGCGCTGAACACTGAAGCTTTCTTT.

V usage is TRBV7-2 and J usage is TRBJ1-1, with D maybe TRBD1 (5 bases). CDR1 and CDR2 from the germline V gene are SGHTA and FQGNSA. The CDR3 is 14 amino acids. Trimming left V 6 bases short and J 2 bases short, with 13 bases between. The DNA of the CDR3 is TGTGCCAGCAGTTTTTCTCAGGGAAACACTGAAGCTTTCTTT. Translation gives CASSFSQGNTEAFF.

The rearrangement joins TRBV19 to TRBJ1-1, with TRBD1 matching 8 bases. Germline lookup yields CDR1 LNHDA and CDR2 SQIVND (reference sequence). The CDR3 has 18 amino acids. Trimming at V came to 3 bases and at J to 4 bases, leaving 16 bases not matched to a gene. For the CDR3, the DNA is TGTGCCAGTAGTATCGTAACGGTACGAACAGGGGGGAGCACTGAAGCTTTCTTT. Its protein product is CASSIVTVRTGGSTEAFF.

The CDR3 loop reads CASSLEGRPQHF. The DNA for the CDR3 is TGTGCCAGCAGCTTGGAAGGGAGGCCCCAGCATTTT. V usage is TRBV5-8 and J usage is TRBJ1-5, with D unresolved. Per germline, CDR1 SGHTS and CDR2 YDEGEE. Trimming removed 0 bases from V and 9 bases from J, with 7 bases in between. The CDR3 is 12 amino acids.

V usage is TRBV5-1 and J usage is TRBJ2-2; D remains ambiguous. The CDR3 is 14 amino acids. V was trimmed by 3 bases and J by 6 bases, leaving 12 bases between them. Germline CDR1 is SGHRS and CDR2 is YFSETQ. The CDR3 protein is CASSSTIMAGELFF. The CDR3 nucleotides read TGCGCCAGCAGCTCCACTATAATGGCCGGGGAGCTGTTTTTT.

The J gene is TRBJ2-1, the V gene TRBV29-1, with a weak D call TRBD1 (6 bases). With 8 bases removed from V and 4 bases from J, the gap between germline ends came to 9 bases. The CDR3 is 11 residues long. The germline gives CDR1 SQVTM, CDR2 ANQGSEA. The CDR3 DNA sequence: TGCAGCACAGGGATTTACAATGAGCAGTTCTTC. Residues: CSTGIYNEQFF.

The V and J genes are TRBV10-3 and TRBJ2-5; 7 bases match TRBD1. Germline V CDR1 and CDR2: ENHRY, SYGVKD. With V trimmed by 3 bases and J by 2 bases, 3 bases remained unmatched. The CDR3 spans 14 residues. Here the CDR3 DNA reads TGTGCCATCAGTGAACGGACAGGACAAGAGACCCAGTACTTC. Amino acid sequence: CAISERTGQETQYF.

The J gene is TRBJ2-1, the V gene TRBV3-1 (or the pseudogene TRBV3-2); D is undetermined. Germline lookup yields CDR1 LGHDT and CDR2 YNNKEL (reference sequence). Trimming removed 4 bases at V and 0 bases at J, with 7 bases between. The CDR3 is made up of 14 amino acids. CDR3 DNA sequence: TGTGCCAGCAGCCTCTCCCTCTCCTACAATGAGCAGTTCTTC. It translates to CASSLSLSYNEQFF.

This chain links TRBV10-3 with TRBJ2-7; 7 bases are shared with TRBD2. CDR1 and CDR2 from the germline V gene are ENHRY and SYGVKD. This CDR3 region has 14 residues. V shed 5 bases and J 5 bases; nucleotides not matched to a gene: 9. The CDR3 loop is CAISRQGLADEQYF. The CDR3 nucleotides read TGTGCCATCAGTCGGCAGGGCCTAGCGGACGAGCAGTACTTC.

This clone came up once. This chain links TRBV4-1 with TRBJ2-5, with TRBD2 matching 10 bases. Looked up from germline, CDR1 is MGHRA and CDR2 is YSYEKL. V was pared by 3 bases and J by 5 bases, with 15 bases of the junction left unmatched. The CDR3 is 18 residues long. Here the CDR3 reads CASSQYPPFQREGETQYF. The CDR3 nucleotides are TGCGCCAGCAGCCAGTACCCTCCCTTCCAGCGGGAGGGGGAGACCCAGTACTTC.

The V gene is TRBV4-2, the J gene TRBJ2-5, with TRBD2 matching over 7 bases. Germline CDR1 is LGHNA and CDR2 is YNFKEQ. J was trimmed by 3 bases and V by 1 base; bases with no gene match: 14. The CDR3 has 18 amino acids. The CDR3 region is CASSQVSAGLGPKETQYF. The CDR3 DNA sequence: TGTGCCAGCAGCCAAGTTTCGGCAGGACTAGGCCCAAAAGAGACCCAGTACTTC.

This chain's CDR3 is CASSPGRGEAFF. The CDR3 nucleotides read TGTGCCAGCAGCCCCGGAAGGGGTGAAGCTTTCTTT. The chain is built from TRBV7-3 and TRBJ1-1, with a tentative D call TRBD1 (5 bases). This CDR3 has 12 residues. V lost 5 bases and J 7 bases, leaving 11 bases between the germline ends. The germline CDR1 and CDR2 sequences are SGHTA and FQGTGA.

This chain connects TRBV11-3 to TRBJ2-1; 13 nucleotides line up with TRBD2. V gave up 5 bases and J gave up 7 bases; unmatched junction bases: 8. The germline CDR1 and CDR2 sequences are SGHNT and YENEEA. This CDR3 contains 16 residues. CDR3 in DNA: TGTGCCAGCAGCGCCCTGGCACTAGCGGGGGGGAATGAGCAGTTCTTC. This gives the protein CASSALALAGGNEQFF.

The CDR3 spells CAWSPVTGGVGNTIYF. CDR3 bases: TGTGCCTGGAGCCCGGTAACAGGGGGAGTCGGAAACACCATATATTTT. The V call is TRBV30, the J call TRBJ1-3; TRBD1 aligns across 8 bases. CDR1 GTSNPN and CDR2 SVGIG come from the germline V gene (reference sequence). The CDR3 loop spans 16 amino acids. With 3 bases clipped from V and 4 bases from J, the junction kept 11 bases outside the gene matches.